Each of the 8 T cell receptor beta chains below was sequenced from the same sample in a study of regulatory T cells in long-lasting Graves disease. Libraries of TCR beta came from iRepertoire HTBI primers plus Arm-PCR of CDR3 regions. MiXCR was run by TCRdb on the multiplex PCR reads, yielding one entry per CDR3 protein. Counted here are more than 350,000 distinct CDR3 sequences, roughly a fifth occurring once; the ten biggest clones make up roughly an eighth. Noted time point: persistent/refractory GD, antithyroid drugs over 5 years with positive TRAb. Extracted RNA from PBMCs served as the source of the TCR library. The sample here was peripheral blood mononuclear cells (PBMCs), taken when the disease was refractory, from a patient treated with antithyroid drugs. Every receptor here comes from a female donor with Graves disease.

This clonotype was found many times. The V and J genes are TRBV20-1 and TRBJ2-5, with a possible D match to TRBD1 (6 bases). Looked up from germline, CDR1 is DFQATT and CDR2 is SNEGSKA (reference sequence). The CDR3 sequence is 13 residues long. V lost 2 bases, J lost 5 bases, and 12 bases lay in between. The CDR3 DNA reads TGCAGTGCTAGACCGACAGGTGGGGAGACCCAGTACTTC. It is translated as CSARPTGGETQYF.

This clonotype has only a few counts. J is TRBJ2-2 and V is TRBV20-1; TRBD1 aligns across 8 bases. From germline, CDR1 is DFQATT and CDR2 SNEGSKA (reference sequence). The CDR3 contains 18 residues. J was trimmed by 0 bases and V by 1 base; bases with no gene match: 10. CDR3 in amino acids: CSARGPTGQDANTGELFF. The CDR3 region has the DNA TGCAGTGCTAGAGGTCCTACGGGACAGGACGCGAACACCGGGGAGCTGTTTTTT.

This clonotype was recorded many times. The gene calls are TRBV2 and TRBJ2-5; D is uncertain. CDR3 length equals 14 residues. The germline CDR1 and CDR2 sequences are SNHLY and FYNNEI. The V gene lost 7 bases and the J gene lost 5 bases, with 17 bases spanning the gap. For the CDR3, the DNA is TGTGCCAGCACCGGATGGGGTTCCCGGGAGACCCAGTACTTC. The encoded protein is CASTGWGSRETQYF.

Ten or more counts support this clonotype. The chain employs TRBV7-9 and TRBJ2-5; 9 positions match TRBD1. Germline V lookup: CDR1 SEHNR, CDR2 FQNEAQ (reference sequence). The CDR3 spans 14 residues. With 4 bases clipped from V and 4 bases from J, the junction kept 4 bases outside the gene matches. CDR3 residues: CASSWGQGGETQYF. The CDR3 DNA reads as TGTGCCAGCAGCTGGGGACAGGGAGGAGAGACCCAGTACTTC.

This chain uses TRBV29-1 with TRBJ1-3, with D perhaps TRBD1 (5 bases). The V gene's germline CDR1 is SQVTM and CDR2 ANQGSEA. V was pared by 0 bases and J by 3 bases, with 15 bases between. CDR3 size: 16 residues. Here the CDR3 DNA reads TGCAGCGTTGAAGATCGAGGCAGGGCGAATGGAAACACCATATATTTT. Its translation is CSVEDRGRANGNTIYF.

The table lists this clonotype with many counts. The chain is built from TRBV12-3 or TRBV12-4 and TRBJ1-1; D remains unclear. The CDR3 loop spans 13 amino acids. V gave up 3 bases and J gave up 0 bases, with 5 bases separating them. The CDR3 loop is CASSFNMNTEAFF. CDR3 coding DNA: TGTGCCAGCAGTTTTAACATGAACACTGAAGCTTTCTTT.

The V and J genes are TRBV10-2 and TRBJ1-5; weak D call: TRBD1 (5 bases). The V gene lost 6 bases and the J gene lost 3 bases, with 12 bases spanning the gap. This CDR3 comprises 14 residues. Germline lookup yields CDR1 WSHSY and CDR2 SAAADI. In nucleotides, the CDR3 is TGCGCCAGCAGGTGGGGGGACGCCAATCAGCCCCAGCATTTT. Protein: CASRWGDANQPQHF.

This clonotype was observed at least ten times. This chain connects TRBV12-3 or TRBV12-4 to TRBJ2-5; perhaps TRBD2 as D (6 bases). V dropped 5 bases and J dropped 2 bases, with 12 bases sitting between them. The CDR3 is 14 amino acids. CDR3 in amino acids: CASSPTGGQETQYF. The CDR3 DNA is TGTGCCAGCAGTCCTACCGGAGGGCAAGAGACCCAGTACTTC.